A selection of T cell receptor beta chains follows, all from one sample in a study of CD8+CD57+ T cells in acquired aplastic anemia. From the reads, TCRdb called clonotypes with MiXCR, one entry per CDR3 protein. The data contain more than 150,000 distinct CDR3 sequences, 55% to 70% of them singletons. Sequenced sample: sorted CD4+, CD8+, or CD8+CD57+ T cells (not recorded which) from PBMCs. These receptors came from a human donor with severe aplastic anemia or a healthy control (not recorded which). The CDR3 runs from the conserved cysteine through the conserved F or W. A D gene is named only where the DNA matches it firmly. Clone size is not always given. Where it is, it says once, few, many or a class for expanded clones.

CDR3: CASSQDFGNSPLHF; DNA: TGCGCCAGCAGCCAAGATTTCGGTAATTCACCCCTCCACTTT; size: many; D: NA; V: TRBV4-3; J: TRBJ1-6
CDR3: CASRHGSAGLPFF; DNA: TGTGCCAGTAGGCACGGGAGCGCAGGTCTACCTTTCTTT; size: NA; D: NA; V: TRBV19; J: TRBJ1-1
CDR3: CAISPDRALLPLHF; DNA: TGTGCCATCAGTCCGGACAGGGCGTTGTTACCCCTCCACTTT; size: NA; D: TRBD1; V: TRBV10-3; J: TRBJ1-6
CDR3: CASSSRQGTSYEQYF; DNA: TGTGCCAGCAGTTCCAGACAGGGGACCTCCTACGAGCAGTACTTC; size: once; D: TRBD1; V: TRBV9; J: TRBJ2-7
CDR3: CATSRGVGRSPDEQYF; DNA: TGTGCCACCAGCAGGGGTGTGGGACGCTCTCCGGACGAGCAGTACTTC; size: NA; D: NA; V: TRBV15; J: TRBJ2-7
CDR3: CASSLISGPSNEKLFF; DNA: TGCGCCAGCAGCTTGATCTCGGGACCCTCTAATGAAAAACTGTTTTTT; size: NA; D: NA; V: TRBV5-1; J: TRBJ1-4
CDR3: CASSRGTGQEQYF; DNA: TGTGCCAGCAGCCGCGGGACAGGGCAAGAGCAGTACTTC; size: many; D: TRBD1; V: TRBV12-3/TRBV12-4; J: TRBJ2-7
CDR3: CATSPGGGYEQYF; DNA: TGTGCCACATCTCCGGGGGGTGGATACGAGCAGTACTTC; size: NA; D: TRBD2; V: TRBV19; J: TRBJ2-7
CDR3: CSAISRNAIEAFF; DNA: TGCAGTGCTATAAGCCGGAATGCGATTGAAGCTTTCTTT; size: many; D: NA; V: TRBV20-1; J: TRBJ1-1
CDR3: CSAPFRGTEAFF; DNA: TGCAGTGCTCCATTTAGAGGGACTGAAGCTTTCTTT; size: few; D: NA; V: TRBV20-1; J: TRBJ1-1
CDR3: CASSDSWTGDSDTQYF; DNA: TGTGCCAGCAGTGACTCGTGGACAGGGGATTCAGATACGCAGTATTTT; size: many; D: TRBD1; V: TRBV6-4; J: TRBJ2-3
CDR3: CASSYSQDPSGNTIYF; DNA: TGTGCCAGCAGTTACTCTCAGGACCCCTCTGGAAACACCATATATTTT; size: many; D: NA; V: TRBV6-2/TRBV6-3; J: TRBJ1-3
CDR3: CASSSPQGAGELFF; DNA: TGTGCCAGCAGCTCACCCCAGGGGGCCGGGGAGCTGTTTTTT; size: NA; D: TRBD1; V: TRBV7-9; J: TRBJ2-2
CDR3: CASSPRTGSYNEQFF; DNA: TGTGCCAGTAGTCCCCGGACAGGGTCCTACAATGAGCAGTTCTTC; size: many; D: TRBD1; V: TRBV19; J: TRBJ2-1
CDR3: CASSLGLSYEQYF; DNA: TGTGCCAGCAGTTTAGGACTCTCCTACGAGCAGTACTTC; size: many; D: NA; V: TRBV27; J: TRBJ2-7
CDR3: CASIDQSGANVLTF; DNA: TGTGCCAGTATCGACCAATCTGGGGCCAACGTCCTGACTTTC; size: NA; D: NA; V: TRBV19; J: TRBJ2-6
CDR3: CASSVEALSTDTQYF; DNA: TGTGCCAGCAGTGTCGAGGCGCTCAGCACAGATACGCAGTATTTT; size: NA; D: NA; V: TRBV2; J: TRBJ2-3
CDR3: CSAREIAGEVETQYF; DNA: TGCAGTGCTAGAGAGATAGCGGGGGAAGTAGAGACCCAGTACTTC; size: NA; D: TRBD2; V: TRBV20-1; J: TRBJ2-5
CDR3: CASSDLPLHF; DNA: TGTGCCAGCAGTGATTTGCCCCTCCACTTT; size: NA; D: NA; V: TRBV2; J: TRBJ1-6
CDR3: CASRESLSYEQYF; DNA: TGTGCCAGCCGTGAAAGTTTGTCCTACGAGCAGTACTTT; size: NA; D: NA; V: TRBV7-3; J: TRBJ2-7
CDR3: CASSFHLTEAFF; DNA: TGTGCCAGCAGCTTTCACCTCACTGAAGCTTTCTTT; size: many; D: NA; V: TRBV7-9; J: TRBJ1-1
CDR3: CASQAGEGNEQFF; DNA: TGTGCCAGCCAAGCGGGAGAGGGCAATGAGCAGTTCTTC; size: once; D: TRBD2; V: TRBV7-9; J: TRBJ2-1
CDR3: CASRNNTGFPSAETQYF; DNA: TGTGCCAGCAGAAACAACACCGGGTTTCCTTCGGCGGAGACCCAGTACTTC; size: many; D: NA; V: TRBV12-3/TRBV12-4; J: TRBJ2-5
CDR3: CASSERATTGNTIYF; DNA: TGCGCCAGCAGTGAGAGGGCGACTACTGGAAACACCATATATTTT; size: NA; D: NA; V: TRBV10-2; J: TRBJ1-3
CDR3: CSARVRGNTQYF; DNA: TGCAGTGCTAGAGTTCGTGGAAATACGCAGTATTTT; size: NA; D: NA; V: TRBV20-1; J: TRBJ2-3
CDR3: CASSEHGAVETQYF; DNA: TGTGCCAGCAGCGAACATGGGGCGGTGGAGACCCAGTACTTC; size: NA; D: NA; V: TRBV7-2; J: TRBJ2-5
CDR3: CAPPNTEAFF; DNA: TGCGCCCCCCCTAACACTGAAGCTTTCTTT; size: many; D: NA; V: TRBV27; J: TRBJ1-1
CDR3: CASSLGGAKNIQYF; DNA: TGTGCCAGCAGCTTGGGGGGGGCCAAAAACATTCAGTACTTC; size: NA; D: TRBD2; V: TRBV7-3; J: TRBJ2-4
CDR3: CASNNVGDAGELFF; DNA: TGTGCCAGTAACAACGTGGGGGATGCCGGGGAGCTGTTTTTT; size: NA; D: NA; V: TRBV19; J: TRBJ2-2
CDR3: CATSDSRGPSGYTF; DNA: TGTGCCACCAGTGATTCGCGGGGGCCGAGTGGCTACACCTTC; size: NA; D: NA; V: TRBV24-1; J: TRBJ1-2
CDR3: CSARAFSGEQETQYF; DNA: TGCAGTGCTAGAGCTTTTAGCGGTGAACAAGAGACCCAGTACTTC; size: NA; D: NA; V: TRBV20-1; J: TRBJ2-5
CDR3: CASSPSGGASDIQYF; DNA: TGTGCCAGCAGCCCTAGCGGGGGGGCAAGTGACATTCAGTACTTC; size: NA; D: TRBD2; V: TRBV7-3; J: TRBJ2-4
CDR3: CASSPPGTGARGYTF; DNA: TGTGCCAGCAGCCCCCCCGGGACAGGGGCTCGTGGCTACACCTTC; size: NA; D: TRBD1; V: TRBV7-9; J: TRBJ1-2
CDR3: CASSDRGITGELFF; DNA: TGCGCCAGCAGTGACAGGGGAATAACCGGGGAGCTGTTTTTT; size: NA; D: NA; V: TRBV10-2; J: TRBJ2-2
CDR3: CSVPGLANSYEQYF; DNA: TGCAGTGTCCCGGGACTAGCGAACTCCTACGAGCAGTACTTC; size: NA; D: TRBD2; V: TRBV20-1; J: TRBJ2-7
CDR3: CASRQGGSPLHF; DNA: TGTGCCAGCAGGCAGGGAGGTTCACCCCTCCACTTT; size: few; D: NA; V: TRBV6-5; J: TRBJ1-6
CDR3: CASSYPDSQPQHF; DNA: TGTGCCAGCAGCTACCCAGACAGTCAGCCCCAGCATTTT; size: once; D: NA; V: TRBV2; J: TRBJ1-5
CDR3: CASSVNAKPARSYNEQFF; DNA: TGTGCCAGTAGTGTCAATGCCAAGCCGGCGAGGTCCTACAATGAGCAGTTCTTC; size: NA; D: NA; V: TRBV19; J: TRBJ2-1
CDR3: CASSRIGTNYGYTF; DNA: TGTGCCAGCAGTCGTATCGGGACTAACTATGGCTACACCTTC; size: NA; D: NA; V: TRBV10-3; J: TRBJ1-2
CDR3: CASSLVVYNEQFF; DNA: TGTGCCAGCAGCTTGGTTGTCTACAATGAGCAGTTCTTC; size: few; D: NA; V: TRBV12-3/TRBV12-4; J: TRBJ2-1
CDR3: CASSLAAGGGTEAFF; DNA: TGTGCCAGCAGCTTGGCCGCGGGGGGAGGTACTGAAGCTTTCTTT; size: NA; D: NA; V: TRBV5-1; J: TRBJ1-1
CDR3: CAISVGTGMNEQFF; DNA: TGTGCCATCAGTGTGGGAACAGGGATGAATGAGCAGTTCTTC; size: many; D: NA; V: TRBV10-3; J: TRBJ2-1
CDR3: CSVGVGYEQYF; DNA: TGCAGCGTCGGGGTAGGGTACGAGCAGTACTTC; size: many; D: NA; V: TRBV29-1; J: TRBJ2-7
CDR3: CASSFRGTADTQYF; DNA: TGTGCCAGCAGCTTCAGGGGGACGGCAGATACGCAGTATTTT; size: once; D: TRBD1; V: TRBV7-3; J: TRBJ2-3
CDR3: CATSRDYPLKEGRGQPQHF; DNA: TGTGCCACCAGCAGAGATTATCCCTTGAAGGAGGGGCGGGGGCAGCCCCAGCATTTT; size: few; D: NA; V: TRBV15; J: TRBJ1-5
CDR3: CASSLATSGIGNEQFF; DNA: TGCGCCAGCAGCTTGGCGACTAGCGGGATTGGTAATGAGCAGTTCTTC; size: NA; D: TRBD2; V: TRBV5-1; J: TRBJ2-1
CDR3: CSVDQGDYGYTF; DNA: TGCAGCGTTGACCAGGGGGACTATGGCTACACCTTC; size: NA; D: TRBD1; V: TRBV29-1; J: TRBJ1-2
CDR3: CATSDSGQGETQYF; DNA: TGTGCCACCAGTGATTCCGGACAGGGGGAGACCCAGTACTTC; size: NA; D: TRBD1; V: TRBV24-1; J: TRBJ2-5